This T cell receptor (beta chain) was captured in a study of blood T cell repertoires in COVID-19. Study-wide background: Samples of COVID-19 (acute and convalescent) were obtained from the United States, Italy and Spain. In each case, the material was cDNA or gDNA derived from T cells, B-cell-depleted T cells, or PBMCs.

The CDR3 loop spans 14 amino acids. V shed 6 bases and J 6 bases; nucleotides not matched to a gene: 7. The germline V gene encodes CDR1 MNHEY and CDR2 SVGAGI. Authors' analysis steps: The assay estimated nucleated cells by amplifying reference gene primers. Assay used: immunoSEQ multiplex PCR; TCRdb lists only in-frame clones, some missing. V, J and clone size derive from that table, while D and trimming were established from the DNA sequence. Of about 94,000 clones listed, under 90% are singletons. Specimen: peripheral blood. The rearrangement joins TRBV6-5 to TRBJ2-2; 7 bases fit TRBD1. This receptor was taken from a human donor in a cohort sampled during active COVID-19. The CDR3 region is CASRLDRAAGELFF. DNA for the CDR3: TGTGCCAGCAGGCTTGACAGGGCGGCCGGGGAGCTGTTTTTT.